This TCR beta chain comes out of a study of technical replicates of blood from a few donors. Using immunoSEQ multiplex PCR, the repertoire was profiled, and TCRdb retains in-frame clones only, with some absent. The data hold roughly 76,000 clones, with roughly 85% observed a single time. The germline CDR1 and CDR2 sequences are SGDLS and YYNGEE. Trimming removed 5 bases at V and 4 bases at J, with 15 bases between. The CDR3 length is 14 residues. The sequencing input was PBMCs. This chain links TRBV9 with TRBJ1-2; D might be TRBD1 (6 bases). The clonotype was recovered from a human donor in good health. Some clones in this sample may be carry-over from other donors' samples. The CDR3 spells CASSKTGTSYGYTF. CDR3 nucleotide sequence: TGTGCCAGCAGTAAAACCGGGACATCCTATGGCTACACCTTC.